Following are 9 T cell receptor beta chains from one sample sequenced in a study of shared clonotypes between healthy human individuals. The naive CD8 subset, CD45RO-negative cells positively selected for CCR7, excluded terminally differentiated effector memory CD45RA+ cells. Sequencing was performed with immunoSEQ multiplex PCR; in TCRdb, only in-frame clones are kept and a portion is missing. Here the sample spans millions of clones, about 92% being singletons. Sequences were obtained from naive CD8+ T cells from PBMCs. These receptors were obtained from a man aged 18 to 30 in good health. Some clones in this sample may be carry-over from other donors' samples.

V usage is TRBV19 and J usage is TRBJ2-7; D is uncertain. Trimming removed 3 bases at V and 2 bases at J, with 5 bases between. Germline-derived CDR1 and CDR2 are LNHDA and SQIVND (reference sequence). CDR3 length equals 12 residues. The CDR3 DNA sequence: TGTGCCAGTAGTATGGGGACCTACGAGCAGTACTTC. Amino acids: CASSMGTYEQYF.

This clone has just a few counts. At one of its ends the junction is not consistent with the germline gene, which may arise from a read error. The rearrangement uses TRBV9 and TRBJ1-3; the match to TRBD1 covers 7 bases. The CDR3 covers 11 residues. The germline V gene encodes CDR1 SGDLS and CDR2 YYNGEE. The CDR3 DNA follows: TGTGCCAGCAGCACCGGACAGGAGTCGGATTTT. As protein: CASSTGQESDF.

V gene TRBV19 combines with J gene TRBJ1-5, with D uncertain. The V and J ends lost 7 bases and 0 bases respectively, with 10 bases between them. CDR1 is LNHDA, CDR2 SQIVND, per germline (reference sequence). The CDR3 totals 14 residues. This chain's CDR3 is CASTQIDSNQPQHF. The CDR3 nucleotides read TGTGCCAGTACGCAGATTGATAGCAATCAGCCCCAGCATTTT.

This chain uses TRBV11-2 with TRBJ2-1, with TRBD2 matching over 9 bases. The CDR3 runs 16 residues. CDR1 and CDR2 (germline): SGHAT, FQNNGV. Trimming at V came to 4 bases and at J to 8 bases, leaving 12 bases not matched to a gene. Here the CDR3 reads CASSSQGSGSGYEQFF. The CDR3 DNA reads TGTGCCAGCAGCTCCCAGGGTAGCGGGAGTGGCTATGAGCAGTTCTTC.

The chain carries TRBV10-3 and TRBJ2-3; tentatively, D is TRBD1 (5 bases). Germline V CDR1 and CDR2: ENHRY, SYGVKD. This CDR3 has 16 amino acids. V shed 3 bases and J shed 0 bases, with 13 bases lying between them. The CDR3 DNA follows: TGTGCCATCAGTGAAACTTGGCAGGGAAGCACAGATACGCAGTATTTT. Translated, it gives CAISETWQGSTDTQYF.

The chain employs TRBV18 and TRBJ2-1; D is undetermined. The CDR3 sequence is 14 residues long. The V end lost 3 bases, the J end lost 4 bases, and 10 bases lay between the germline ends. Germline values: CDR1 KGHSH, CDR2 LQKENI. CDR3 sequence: CASSPPIEYNEQFF. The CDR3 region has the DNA TGTGCCAGCTCACCCCCCATTGAGTACAATGAGCAGTTCTTC.

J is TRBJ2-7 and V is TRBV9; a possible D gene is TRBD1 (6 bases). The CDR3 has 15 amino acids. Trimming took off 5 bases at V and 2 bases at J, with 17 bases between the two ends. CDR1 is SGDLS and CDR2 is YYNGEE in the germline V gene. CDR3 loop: CASSENLDRAYEQYF. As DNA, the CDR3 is TGTGCCAGCAGTGAGAACTTGGACAGAGCCTACGAGCAGTACTTC.

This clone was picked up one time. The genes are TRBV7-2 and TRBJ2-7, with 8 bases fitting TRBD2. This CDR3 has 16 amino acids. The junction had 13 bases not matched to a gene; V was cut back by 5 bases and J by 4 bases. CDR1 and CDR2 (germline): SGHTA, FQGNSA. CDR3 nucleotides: TGTGCCAGCAGCCTTAGGGGGATGAGCGGGAGATACGAGCAGTACTTC. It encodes CASSLRGMSGRYEQYF.

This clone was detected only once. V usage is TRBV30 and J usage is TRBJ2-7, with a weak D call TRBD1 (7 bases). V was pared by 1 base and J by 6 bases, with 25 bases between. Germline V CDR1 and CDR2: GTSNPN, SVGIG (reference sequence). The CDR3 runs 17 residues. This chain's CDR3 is CAWSASRSTGRSSEQYF. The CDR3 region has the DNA TGTGCCTGGAGTGCTTCTCGATCGACAGGGAGGTCTTCCGAGCAGTACTTC.